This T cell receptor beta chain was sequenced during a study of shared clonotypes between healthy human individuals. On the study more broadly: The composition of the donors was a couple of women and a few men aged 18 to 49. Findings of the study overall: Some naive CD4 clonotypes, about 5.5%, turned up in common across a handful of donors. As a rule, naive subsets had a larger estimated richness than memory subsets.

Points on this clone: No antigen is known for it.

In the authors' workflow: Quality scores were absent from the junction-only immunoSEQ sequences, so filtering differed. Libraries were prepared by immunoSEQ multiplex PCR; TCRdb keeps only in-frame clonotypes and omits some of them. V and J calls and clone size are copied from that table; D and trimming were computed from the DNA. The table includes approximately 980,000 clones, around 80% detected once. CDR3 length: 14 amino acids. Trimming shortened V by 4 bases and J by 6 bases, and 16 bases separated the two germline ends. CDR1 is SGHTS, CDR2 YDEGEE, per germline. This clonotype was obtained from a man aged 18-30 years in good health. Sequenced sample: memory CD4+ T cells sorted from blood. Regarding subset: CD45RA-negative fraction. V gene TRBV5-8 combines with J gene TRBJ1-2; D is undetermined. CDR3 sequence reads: CASSRWEEGDGYTF. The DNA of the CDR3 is TGTGCCAGCAGCCGCTGGGAGGAAGGCGATGGCTACACCTTC.